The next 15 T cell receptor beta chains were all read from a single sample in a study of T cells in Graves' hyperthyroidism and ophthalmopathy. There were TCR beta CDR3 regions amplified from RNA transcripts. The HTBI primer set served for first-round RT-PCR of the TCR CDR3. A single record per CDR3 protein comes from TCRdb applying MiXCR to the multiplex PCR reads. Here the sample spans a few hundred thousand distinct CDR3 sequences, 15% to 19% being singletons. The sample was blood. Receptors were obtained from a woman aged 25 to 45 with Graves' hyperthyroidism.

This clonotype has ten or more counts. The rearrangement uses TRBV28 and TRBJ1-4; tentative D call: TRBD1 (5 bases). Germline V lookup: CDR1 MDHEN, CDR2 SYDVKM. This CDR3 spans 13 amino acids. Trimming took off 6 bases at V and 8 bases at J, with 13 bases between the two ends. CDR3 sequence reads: CASSSGFEEKLFF. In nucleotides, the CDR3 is TGTGCCAGCAGCTCAGGGTTTGAAGAAAAACTGTTTTTT.

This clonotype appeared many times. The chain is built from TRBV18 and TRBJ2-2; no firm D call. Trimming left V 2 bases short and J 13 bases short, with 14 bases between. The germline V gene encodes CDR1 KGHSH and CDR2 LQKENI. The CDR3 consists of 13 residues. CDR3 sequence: CASSPSDRARLFF. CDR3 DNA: TGTGCCAGCTCACCATCCGACCGCGCTAGGCTGTTTTTT.

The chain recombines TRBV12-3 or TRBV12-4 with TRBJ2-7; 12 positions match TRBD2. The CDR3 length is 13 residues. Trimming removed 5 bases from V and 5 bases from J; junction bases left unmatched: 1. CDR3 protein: CASSRLAGDEQYF. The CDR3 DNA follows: TGTGCCAGCAGTCGACTAGCGGGAGACGAGCAGTACTTC.

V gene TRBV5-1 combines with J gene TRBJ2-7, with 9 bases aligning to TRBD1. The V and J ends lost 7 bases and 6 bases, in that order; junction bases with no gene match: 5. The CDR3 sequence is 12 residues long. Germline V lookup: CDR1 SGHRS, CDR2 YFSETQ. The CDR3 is CASGQGTVEQYF. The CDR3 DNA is TGCGCCAGCGGACAGGGGACGGTCGAGCAGTACTTC.

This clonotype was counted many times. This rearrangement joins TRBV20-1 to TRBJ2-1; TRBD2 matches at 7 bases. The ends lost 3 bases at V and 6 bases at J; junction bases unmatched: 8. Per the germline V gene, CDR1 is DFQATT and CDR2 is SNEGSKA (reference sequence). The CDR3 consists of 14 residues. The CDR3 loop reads CSASGGRALNEQFF. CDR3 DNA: TGCAGTGCTAGTGGGGGGAGGGCCCTCAATGAGCAGTTCTTC.

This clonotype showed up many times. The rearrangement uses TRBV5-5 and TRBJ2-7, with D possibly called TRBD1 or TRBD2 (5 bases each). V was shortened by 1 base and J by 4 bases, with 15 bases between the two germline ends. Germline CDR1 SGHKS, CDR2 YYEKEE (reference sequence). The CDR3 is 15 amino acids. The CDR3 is CASSLKGTIIYEQYF. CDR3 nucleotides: TGTGCCAGCAGCTTGAAAGGGACCATCATTTACGAGCAGTACTTC. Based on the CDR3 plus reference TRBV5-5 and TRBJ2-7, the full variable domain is DAGVTQSPTHLIKTRGQQVTLRCSPISGHKSVSWYQQVLGQGPQFIFQYYEKEERGRGNFPDRFSARQFPNYSSELNVNALLLGDSALYLCASSLKGTIIYEQYFGPGTRLTVT.

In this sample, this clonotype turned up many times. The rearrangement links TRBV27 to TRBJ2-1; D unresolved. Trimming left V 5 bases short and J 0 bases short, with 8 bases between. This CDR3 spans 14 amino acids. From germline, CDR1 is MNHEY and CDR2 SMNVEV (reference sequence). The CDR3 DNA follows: TGTGCCAGCAGTCCAGGATACTCCTACAATGAGCAGTTCTTC. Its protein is CASSPGYSYNEQFF.

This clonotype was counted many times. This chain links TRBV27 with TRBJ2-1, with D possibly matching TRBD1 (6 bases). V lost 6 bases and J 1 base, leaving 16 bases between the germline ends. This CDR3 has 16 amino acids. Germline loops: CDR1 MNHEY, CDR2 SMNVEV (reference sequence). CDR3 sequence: CASRGGGRGSYNEQFF. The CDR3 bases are TGTGCCAGCAGAGGTGGTGGAAGGGGGTCCTACAATGAGCAGTTCTTC.

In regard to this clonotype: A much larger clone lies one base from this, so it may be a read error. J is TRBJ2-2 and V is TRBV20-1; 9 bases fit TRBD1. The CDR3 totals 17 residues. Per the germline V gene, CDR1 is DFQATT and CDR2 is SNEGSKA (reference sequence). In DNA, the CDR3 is TGCAGTGCTAGGGGACAGGGAAAAGCGGCAAACACCGGGGGGCTGTTTTTT. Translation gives CSARGQGKAANTGGLFF.

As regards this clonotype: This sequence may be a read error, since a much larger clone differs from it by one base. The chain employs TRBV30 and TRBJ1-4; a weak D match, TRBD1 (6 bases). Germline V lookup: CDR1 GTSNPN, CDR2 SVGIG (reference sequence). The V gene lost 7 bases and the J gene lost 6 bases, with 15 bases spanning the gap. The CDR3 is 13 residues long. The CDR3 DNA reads TGTGCCTTGACAGCAGGGGTGTATGAAAAACTGTTTTTT. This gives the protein CALTAGVYEKLFF. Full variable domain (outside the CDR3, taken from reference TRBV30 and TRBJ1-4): SQTIHQWPATLVQPVGSPLSLECTVEGTSNPNLYWYRQAAGRGLQLLFYSVGIGQISSEVPQNLSASRPQDRQFILSSKKLLLSDSGFYLCALTAGVYEKLFFGSGTQLSVL.

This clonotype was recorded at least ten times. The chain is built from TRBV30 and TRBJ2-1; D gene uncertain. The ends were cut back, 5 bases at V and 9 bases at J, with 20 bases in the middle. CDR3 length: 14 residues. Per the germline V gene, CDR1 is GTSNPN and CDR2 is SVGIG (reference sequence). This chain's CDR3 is CAWGEGHLLSEQFF. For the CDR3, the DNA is TGTGCCTGGGGGGAAGGCCACCTCTTGAGTGAGCAGTTCTTC.

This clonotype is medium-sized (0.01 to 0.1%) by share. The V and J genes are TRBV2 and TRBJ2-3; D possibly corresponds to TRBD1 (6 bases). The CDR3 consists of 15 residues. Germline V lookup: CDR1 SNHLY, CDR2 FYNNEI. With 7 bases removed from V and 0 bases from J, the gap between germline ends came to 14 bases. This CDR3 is CASIHLRGSTDTQYF. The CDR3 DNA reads TGTGCCAGCATCCACCTAAGGGGGAGCACAGATACGCAGTATTTT.

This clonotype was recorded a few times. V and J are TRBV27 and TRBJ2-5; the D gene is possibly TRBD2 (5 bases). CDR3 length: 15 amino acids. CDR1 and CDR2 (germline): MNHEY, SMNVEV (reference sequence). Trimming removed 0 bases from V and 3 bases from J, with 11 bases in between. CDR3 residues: CASSLSGLAEETQYF. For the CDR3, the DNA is TGTGCCAGCAGTTTATCGGGCCTAGCCGAAGAGACCCAGTACTTC.

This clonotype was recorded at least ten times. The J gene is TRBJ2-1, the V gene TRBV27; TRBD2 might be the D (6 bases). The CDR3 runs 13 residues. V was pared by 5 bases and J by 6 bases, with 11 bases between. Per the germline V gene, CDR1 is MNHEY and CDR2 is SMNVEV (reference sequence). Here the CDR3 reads CASSLGSGNEQFF. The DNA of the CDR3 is TGTGCCAGCAGTCTAGGTAGCGGCAATGAGCAGTTCTTC.

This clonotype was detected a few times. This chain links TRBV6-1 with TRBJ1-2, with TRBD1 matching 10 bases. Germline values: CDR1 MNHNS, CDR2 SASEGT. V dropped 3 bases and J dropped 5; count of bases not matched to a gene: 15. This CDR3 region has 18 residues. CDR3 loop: CASSERVGTGDFIYGYTF. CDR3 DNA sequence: TGTGCCAGCAGTGAGCGCGTTGGGACAGGGGATTTCATTTATGGCTACACCTTC.